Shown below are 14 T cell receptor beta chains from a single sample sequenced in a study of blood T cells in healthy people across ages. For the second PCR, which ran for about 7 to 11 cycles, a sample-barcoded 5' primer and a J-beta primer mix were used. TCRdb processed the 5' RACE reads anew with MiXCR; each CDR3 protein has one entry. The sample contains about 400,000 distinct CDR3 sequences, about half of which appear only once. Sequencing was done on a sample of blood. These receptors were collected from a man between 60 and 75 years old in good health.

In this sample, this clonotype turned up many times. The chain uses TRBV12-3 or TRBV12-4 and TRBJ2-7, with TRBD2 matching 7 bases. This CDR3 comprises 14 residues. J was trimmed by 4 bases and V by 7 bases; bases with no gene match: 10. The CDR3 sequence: CASTGRREGYEQYF. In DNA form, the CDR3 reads TGTGCCAGCACAGGTCGCAGGGAGGGGTACGAGCAGTACTTC.

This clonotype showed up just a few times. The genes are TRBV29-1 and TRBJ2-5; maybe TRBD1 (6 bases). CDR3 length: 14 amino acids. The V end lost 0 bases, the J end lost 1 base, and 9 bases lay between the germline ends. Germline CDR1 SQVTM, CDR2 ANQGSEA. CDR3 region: CSVEDWDTQETQYF. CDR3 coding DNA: TGCAGCGTTGAAGATTGGGACACCCAAGAGACCCAGTACTTC.

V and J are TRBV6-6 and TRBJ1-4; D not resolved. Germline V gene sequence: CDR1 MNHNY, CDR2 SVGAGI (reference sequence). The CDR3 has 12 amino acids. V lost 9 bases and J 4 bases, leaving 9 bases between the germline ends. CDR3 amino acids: CASFAFNEKLFF. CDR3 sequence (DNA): TGTGCCAGTTTTGCGTTTAATGAAAAACTGTTTTTT.

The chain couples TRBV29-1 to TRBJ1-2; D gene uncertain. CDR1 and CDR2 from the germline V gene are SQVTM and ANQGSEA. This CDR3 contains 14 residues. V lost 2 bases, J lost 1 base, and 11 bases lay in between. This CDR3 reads CSVEIVQDNYGYTF. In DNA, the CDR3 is TGCAGCGTTGAAATTGTCCAGGATAACTATGGCTACACCTTC.

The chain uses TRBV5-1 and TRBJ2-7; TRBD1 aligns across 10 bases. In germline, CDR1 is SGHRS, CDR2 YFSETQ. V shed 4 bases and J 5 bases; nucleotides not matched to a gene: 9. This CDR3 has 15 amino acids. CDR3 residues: CASSTKTGGVNEQYF. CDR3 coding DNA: TGCGCCAGCAGCACAAAGACAGGGGGCGTAAACGAGCAGTACTTC. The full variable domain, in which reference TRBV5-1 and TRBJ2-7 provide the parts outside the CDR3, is KAGVTQTPRYLIKTRGQQVTLSCSPISGHRSVSWYQQTPGQGLQFLFEYFSETQRNKGNFPGRFSGRQFSNSRSEMNVSTLELGDSALYLCASSTKTGGVNEQYFGPGTRLTVT.

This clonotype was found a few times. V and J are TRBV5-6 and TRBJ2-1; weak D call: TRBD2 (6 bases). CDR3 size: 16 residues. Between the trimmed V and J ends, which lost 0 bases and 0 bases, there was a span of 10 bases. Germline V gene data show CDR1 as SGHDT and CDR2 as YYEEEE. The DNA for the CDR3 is TGTGCCAGCAGCTTGGCCGGCGGGGACTCCTACAATGAGCAGTTCTTC. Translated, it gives CASSLAGGDSYNEQFF.

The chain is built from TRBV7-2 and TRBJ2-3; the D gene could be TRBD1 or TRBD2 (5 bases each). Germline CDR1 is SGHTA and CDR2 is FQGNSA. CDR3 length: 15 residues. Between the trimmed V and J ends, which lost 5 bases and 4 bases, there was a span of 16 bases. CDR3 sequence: CASSPGPPGPDTQYF. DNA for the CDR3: TGTGCCAGCAGCCCGGGACCGCCGGGCCCAGATACGCAGTATTTT.

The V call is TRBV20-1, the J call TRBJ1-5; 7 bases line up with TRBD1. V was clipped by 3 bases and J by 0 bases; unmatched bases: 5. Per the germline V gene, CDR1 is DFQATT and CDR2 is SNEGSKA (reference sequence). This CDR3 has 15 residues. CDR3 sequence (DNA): TGCAGTGCTAGCAGGGGGGTAAGTAGCAATCAGCCCCAGCATTTT. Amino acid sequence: CSASRGVSSNQPQHF.

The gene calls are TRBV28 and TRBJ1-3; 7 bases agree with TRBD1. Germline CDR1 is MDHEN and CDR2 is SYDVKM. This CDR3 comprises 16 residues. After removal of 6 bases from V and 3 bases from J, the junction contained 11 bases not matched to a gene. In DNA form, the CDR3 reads TGTGCCAGCAGGACAAGGGGGCGCCTCGGTGGAAACACCATATATTTT. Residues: CASRTRGRLGGNTIYF.

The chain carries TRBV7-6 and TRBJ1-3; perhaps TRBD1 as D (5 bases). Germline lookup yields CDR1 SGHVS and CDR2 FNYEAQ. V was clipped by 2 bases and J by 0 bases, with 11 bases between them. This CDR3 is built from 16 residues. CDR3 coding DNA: TGTGCCAGCAGCTTAACGCAGGGAATCTCTGGAAACACCATATATTTT. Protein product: CASSLTQGISGNTIYF.

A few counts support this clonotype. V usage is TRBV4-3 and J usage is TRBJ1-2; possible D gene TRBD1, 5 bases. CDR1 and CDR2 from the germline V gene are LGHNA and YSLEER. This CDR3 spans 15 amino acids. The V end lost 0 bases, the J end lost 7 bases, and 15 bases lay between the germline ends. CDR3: CASSQEQGLGGGYTF. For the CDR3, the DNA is TGCGCCAGCAGCCAAGAGCAGGGCCTTGGGGGTGGCTACACCTTC.

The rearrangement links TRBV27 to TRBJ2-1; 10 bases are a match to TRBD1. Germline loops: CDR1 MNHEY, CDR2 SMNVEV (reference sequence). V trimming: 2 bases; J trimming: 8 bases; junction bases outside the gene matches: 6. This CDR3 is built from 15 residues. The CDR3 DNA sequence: TGTGCCAGCAGTTTAATGGGGACAGGGGTGGATGAGCAGTTCTTC. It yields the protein CASSLMGTGVDEQFF.

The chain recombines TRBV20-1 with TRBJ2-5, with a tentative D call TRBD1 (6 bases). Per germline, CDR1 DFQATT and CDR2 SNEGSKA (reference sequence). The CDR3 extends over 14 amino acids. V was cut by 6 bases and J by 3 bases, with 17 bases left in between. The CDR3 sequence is CSAIRGTFKETQYF. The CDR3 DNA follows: TGCAGTGCGATCCGAGGGACATTTAAAGAGACCCAGTACTTC.

The CDR3 nucleotides are TGTGCCAGCAGTAGACAGGTCTACGAGCAGTACTTC. Its translation: CASSRQVYEQYF. The chain employs TRBV2 and TRBJ2-7, with D possibly TRBD1 on 6 matching bases. Germline lookup yields CDR1 SNHLY and CDR2 FYNNEI. The CDR3 sequence is 12 residues long. V lost 5 bases and J 3 bases, leaving 8 bases between the germline ends. Looking up the rest from reference TRBV2 and TRBJ2-7 gives the full variable domain: EPEVTQTPSHQVTQMGQEVILRCVPISNHLYFYWYRQILGQKVEFLVSFYNNEISEKSEIFDDQFSVERPDGSNFTLKIRSTKLEDSAMYFCASSRQVYEQYFGPGTRLTVT.